The 20 T cell receptor beta chains in this list originate from one sample, sequenced in a study of OX40 agonist ivuxolimab in advanced cancers. The table came from immunoSEQ multiplex PCR; TCRdb's copy has only in-frame clones and leaves some out. Of about 63,000 clones listed, around nine tenths are singletons. Here the sequenced sample was CD4+ or CD8+ T cells sorted from blood, taken in a trial of the OX40 agonist ivuxolimab. Receptors originate from an adult with an advanced solid tumor such as melanoma, head and neck, liver or kidney cancer.

The chain uses TRBV5-4 and TRBJ1-1; D might be TRBD1 (5 bases). Trimming removed 4 bases at V and 3 bases at J, with 13 bases between. There are 14 residues in the CDR3. The germline V gene has CDR1 SGHNT and CDR2 YYREEE (reference sequence). In nucleotides, the CDR3 is TGTGCCAGCAGCCCGGGGGGAGTGGACACTGAAGCTTTCTTT. This codes for CASSPGGVDTEAFF.

This clone was observed once. This chain links TRBV27 with TRBJ2-3; 12 bases line up with TRBD1. V shed 5 bases and J 4 bases; nucleotides not matched to a gene: 7. Germline V gene lookup returns CDR1 MNHEY and CDR2 SMNVEV (reference sequence). The CDR3 is 16 residues long. CDR3 DNA: TGTGCCAGCAGTGCCCGGGACAGGGGGCCCCCAGATACGCAGTATTTT. Residues: CASSARDRGPPDTQYF.

The chain employs TRBV5-6 and TRBJ1-2; TRBD1 matches at 7 bases. Unmatched junction bases numbered 8, after V lost 4 bases and J lost 8 bases. CDR3 length: 13 amino acids. Germline CDR1 is SGHDT and CDR2 is YYEEEE. The CDR3 protein is CASSQSRGRGYTF. CDR3 coding DNA: TGTGCCAGCAGCCAGAGTAGGGGGCGAGGCTACACCTTC.

The chain recombines TRBV5-1 with TRBJ2-7, with TRBD2 matching over 10 bases. Germline V CDR1 and CDR2: SGHRS, YFSETQ. V dropped 5 bases and J dropped 9; count of bases not matched to a gene: 8. The CDR3 loop spans 13 amino acids. CDR3: CASRTPAGGVQYF. In DNA form, the CDR3 reads TGCGCCAGCAGAACCCCAGCGGGAGGGGTGCAGTACTTC.

The CDR3 DNA is TGTGCCAGCAGCTTATACGAGGGCGCTGAAGCTTTCTTT. Its protein product is CASSLYEGAEAFF. The V gene is TRBV11-2, the J gene TRBJ1-1; D remains ambiguous. From germline, CDR1 is SGHAT and CDR2 FQNNGV. The CDR3 covers 13 residues. V lost 2 bases and J 6 bases, leaving 10 bases between the germline ends.

The chain links TRBV10-3 to TRBJ2-7; 10 bases map to TRBD2. CDR1 is ENHRY and CDR2 is SYGVKD in the germline V gene. V shed 6 bases, J shed 3 bases, and the junction held 5 bases outside the gene matches. This CDR3 has 14 residues. For the CDR3, the DNA is TGTGCCATCAGGGGGACTAGCGCAAACTACGAGCAGTACTTC. Translating it yields CAIRGTSANYEQYF.

The J gene is TRBJ2-2, the V gene TRBV27; the match to TRBD1 covers 11 bases. Per germline, CDR1 MNHEY and CDR2 SMNVEV (reference sequence). This CDR3 comprises 16 residues. The junction had 8 bases not matched to a gene; V was cut back by 5 bases and J by 6 bases. The CDR3 sequence is CASSNWTGGFSGELFF. The CDR3 region has the DNA TGTGCCAGCAGTAACTGGACAGGGGGCTTTTCCGGGGAGCTGTTTTTT.

This chain uses TRBV7-9 with TRBJ2-3, with D maybe TRBD2 (5 bases). From germline, CDR1 is SEHNR and CDR2 FQNEAQ (reference sequence). V was shortened by 5 bases and J by 2 bases, with 14 bases between the two germline ends. The CDR3 runs 15 residues. Here the CDR3 DNA reads TGTGCCAGCAGCCCATGGGCTAGCTACACAGATACGCAGTATTTT. Its protein is CASSPWASYTDTQYF.

V gene TRBV28 combines with J gene TRBJ2-2; D gene ambiguous. Per germline, CDR1 MDHEN and CDR2 SYDVKM. The CDR3 is 12 amino acids. V lost 6 bases to trimming and J lost 3 bases, with 5 bases between them. The chain's CDR3 is CASSIYTGELFF. The CDR3 coding sequence is TGTGCCAGCAGCATTTACACCGGGGAGCTGTTTTTT.

V and J are TRBV15 and TRBJ1-5; D uncertain. The V gene's germline CDR1 is LNHNV and CDR2 YYDKDF (reference sequence). The CDR3 consists of 17 residues. V shed 1 base and J shed 6 bases, with 19 bases lying between them. The CDR3 sequence is CATSRGVIQEQSQPQHF. The CDR3 coding sequence is TGTGCCACCAGCAGAGGGGTCATTCAGGAGCAAAGTCAGCCCCAGCATTTT.

The V gene is TRBV6-1, the J gene TRBJ1-2; 7 bases map to TRBD1. The CDR3 sequence is 16 residues long. Germline V gene lookup returns CDR1 MNHNS and CDR2 SASEGT. V lost 4 bases, J lost 6 bases, and 14 bases stayed unmatched. The CDR3 loop is CASSVSTGSGLDGYTF. The DNA of the CDR3 is TGTGCCAGCAGTGTCTCGACAGGGTCGGGTCTGGATGGCTACACCTTC.

The chain uses TRBV18 and TRBJ2-7, with 11 bases matching TRBD2. Germline V lookup: CDR1 KGHSH, CDR2 LQKENI. The CDR3 sequence is 16 residues long. J lost 2 bases, V lost 1 base, and 4 bases had no gene match. The CDR3 protein is CASSPRTSGSTYEQYF. For the CDR3, the DNA is TGTGCCAGCTCACCACGAACTAGCGGGAGTACCTACGAGCAGTACTTC.

V is TRBV4-1 and J is TRBJ1-2, with a possible D match to TRBD1 (6 bases). The CDR3 is 18 amino acids. Trimming stripped 0 bases from V and 0 bases from J, with 17 bases between. In germline, CDR1 is MGHRA, CDR2 YSYEKL. The CDR3 spells CASSQDPAGVAPNYGYTF. The CDR3 nucleotides are TGCGCCAGCAGCCAAGATCCCGCAGGGGTGGCTCCTAACTATGGCTACACCTTC.

V is TRBV10-3 and J is TRBJ1-4; D is unclear. Germline V gene lookup returns CDR1 ENHRY and CDR2 SYGVKD. Trimming shortened V by 7 bases and J by 8 bases, and 14 bases separated the two germline ends. There are 13 residues in the CDR3. The CDR3 region is CAINGDLGEKLFF. In DNA form, the CDR3 reads TGTGCCATCAATGGGGATCTGGGAGAAAAACTGTTTTTT.

V gene TRBV5-3 combines with J gene TRBJ2-7, with 7 bases fitting TRBD2. TRBV5-3 is flagged as an ORF with uncertain function. The CDR3 extends over 15 amino acids. After removal of 1 base from V and 4 bases from J, the junction contained 8 bases not matched to a gene. Written as DNA, the CDR3 is TGTGCCAGAAGCTTGAGTGGCGGGAGTGTGTACGAGCAGTACTTC. The encoded protein is CARSLSGGSVYEQYF.

This chain links TRBV5-1 with TRBJ2-7, with D uncertain. V lost 3 bases and J lost 2, with 9 bases in between. There are 13 residues in the CDR3. Germline CDR1 and CDR2: SGHRS and YFSETQ. The CDR3 sequence is CASSSPTTYEQYF. The CDR3 region has the DNA TGCGCCAGCAGCTCGCCCACGACCTACGAGCAGTACTTC.

In this sample, this clone turned up once. The V gene is TRBV5-1, the J gene TRBJ2-1, with 15 bases identical to TRBD2. The germline CDR1 and CDR2 sequences are SGHRS and YFSETQ. This CDR3 region has 16 residues. V shed 4 bases and J 4 bases; nucleotides not matched to a gene: 3. The CDR3 nucleotides read TGCGCCAGCAGCCAGGGACTAGCGGGAGGATACAATGAGCAGTTCTTC. Residues: CASSQGLAGGYNEQFF.

This chain joins TRBV4-1 and TRBJ1-4, with D unclear. The V gene's germline CDR1 is MGHRA and CDR2 YSYEKL. This CDR3 spans 18 amino acids. V lost 0 bases and J lost 0, with 14 bases in between. The CDR3 bases are TGCGCCAGCAGCCAAGAAAATCCGACGGACGCAACTAATGAAAAACTGTTTTTT. Its protein is CASSQENPTDATNEKLFF.

V is TRBV28 and J is TRBJ2-1; 8 bases line up with TRBD2. The CDR3 has 15 residues. Germline assignment: CDR1 MDHEN and CDR2 SYDVKM. J lost 3 bases, V lost 3 bases, and 4 bases had no gene match. The CDR3 DNA sequence: TGTGCCAGCAGTTTTCCCCGGGGGGGCTACAATGAGCAGTTCTTC. It encodes CASSFPRGGYNEQFF.

This chain uses TRBV19 with TRBJ1-4, with unresolved D. Germline V CDR1 and CDR2: LNHDA, SQIVND (reference sequence). This CDR3 is built from 14 residues. Deletions cut 3 bases from V and 1 base from J, with 6 bases between. Here the CDR3 reads CASSIGLTNEKLFF. The CDR3 DNA is TGTGCCAGTAGTATCGGTTTAACTAATGAAAAACTGTTTTTT.